The 12 T cell receptor beta chains in this list originate from one sample, sequenced in a study of T cells in Graves' hyperthyroidism and ophthalmopathy. The TCR beta CDR3 regions underwent amplification using RNA transcripts as the source. RT-PCR in the first round (using the HTBI primer set) targeted the TCR CDR3. Each CDR3 protein is one row after TCRdb ran MiXCR on the multiplex PCR reads. The sample lists approximately 370,000 distinct CDR3 sequences, about 17% seen once, with roughly a third in the top ten. Sequencing used blood. The source is a woman aged 25 to 45 with Graves' hyperthyroidism that later progressed to Graves' ophthalmopathy.

This clonotype was seen many times. The CDR3 protein is CSAGTNHDQPQHF. The CDR3 DNA is TGCAGTGCTGGGACAAATCACGATCAGCCCCAGCATTTT. This sequence joins TRBV20-1 and TRBJ1-5, with D possibly TRBD1 on 6 matching bases. The V gene's germline CDR1 is DFQATT and CDR2 SNEGSKA (reference sequence). This CDR3 contains 13 residues. V lost 5 bases, J lost 5 bases, and 13 bases lay in between.

This clonotype was counted ten times or more. This rearrangement joins TRBV27 to TRBJ1-2, with TRBD1 identical over 7 bases. The CDR3 consists of 15 residues. V shed 7 bases, J shed 2 bases, and the junction held 10 bases outside the gene matches. From germline, CDR1 is MNHEY and CDR2 SMNVEV (reference sequence). The CDR3 nucleotides read TGTGCCAGCAATCCCGCAGGGGGTGGAAACTATGGCTACACCTTC. This encodes CASNPAGGGNYGYTF.

This clonotype was seen at least ten times. The chain has TRBV10-2 and TRBJ1-2; 8 bases are a match to TRBD1. CDR1 and CDR2 from the germline V gene are WSHSY and SAAADI. V was clipped by 6 bases and J by 3 bases; unmatched bases: 9. CDR3 length: 15 residues. The CDR3 nucleotides are TGCGCCAGCAGCGGTGGGGCAGGGGGCTACTATGGCTACACCTTC. It yields the protein CASSGGAGGYYGYTF.

This clonotype has at least ten counts. The chain recombines TRBV30 with TRBJ2-7; D is uncertain. V was cut by 0 bases and J by 5 bases, with 14 bases left in between. Germline CDR1 is GTSNPN and CDR2 is SVGIG (reference sequence). The CDR3 length is 14 residues. The CDR3 DNA sequence: TGTGCCTGGAGTGTACTTACGGGCGTTCACGAGCAGTACTTC. Translating it yields CAWSVLTGVHEQYF.

J is TRBJ1-2 and V is TRBV20-1, with 10 bases that match TRBD1. In germline, CDR1 is DFQATT, CDR2 SNEGSKA (reference sequence). V shed 5 bases, J shed 4 bases, and the junction held 7 bases outside the gene matches. The CDR3 length is 14 residues. The CDR3, as DNA: TGCAGTGCTCGACGGACAGGGGGAATCTATGGCTACACCTTC. It is translated as CSARRTGGIYGYTF.

This clonotype was detected many times. V and J are TRBV6-1 and TRBJ2-1, with a possible D match to TRBD1 (5 bases). This CDR3 region has 15 residues. Germline-derived CDR1 and CDR2 are MNHNS and SASEGT. Trimming cost V 5 bases and J 4 bases, with 15 bases left between them. The CDR3 nucleotides read TGTGCCAGCAGTTACATGCGGACAACGTACAATGAGCAGTTCTTC. It yields the protein CASSYMRTTYNEQFF.

This clonotype has ten or more counts. This chain joins TRBV6-1 and TRBJ2-3, with D possibly being TRBD1 or TRBD2 (5 bases each). CDR3 length equals 13 residues. CDR1 and CDR2 from the germline V gene are MNHNS and SASEGT. V was clipped by 8 bases and J by 3 bases, with 12 bases between them. CDR3 protein: CASGGGETDTQYF. The CDR3 DNA follows: TGTGCCAGCGGTGGGGGAGAGACAGATACGCAGTATTTT.

This clonotype has a handful of counts. The rearrangement uses TRBV4-2 and TRBJ2-7; no firm D call. Germline V gives CDR1 LGHNA, CDR2 YNFKEQ. This CDR3 spans 13 amino acids. The V end lost 1 base, the J end lost 3 bases, and 7 bases lay between the germline ends. The CDR3 nucleotides read TGTGCCAGCAGCCAAGTCCTTAACTACGAGCAGTACTTC. This encodes CASSQVLNYEQYF.

This clonotype was counted ten times or more. The chain employs TRBV2 and TRBJ1-5; TRBD1 might be the D (5 bases). Per the germline V gene, CDR1 is SNHLY and CDR2 is FYNNEI. The CDR3 is 14 amino acids. V lost 1 base, J lost 9 bases, and 13 bases lay in between. The CDR3 nucleotides read TGTGCCAGCAGTGAAGAGGGACCGACGATGCCCCAGCATTTT. Translated: CASSEEGPTMPQHF.

This clonotype was recorded a few times. V and J are TRBV6-5 and TRBJ2-2; 8 nucleotides agree with TRBD1. Germline assignment: CDR1 MNHEY and CDR2 SVGAGI. The length of the CDR3 is 20 residues. V shed 4 bases and J 3 bases; nucleotides not matched to a gene: 19. The CDR3 loop reads CASSWITGTGRFWDTGELFF. DNA of the CDR3: TGTGCCAGCAGTTGGATTACCGGGACAGGTCGGTTCTGGGACACCGGGGAGCTGTTTTTT.

Only a few counts were recorded for this clonotype. This chain joins TRBV9 and TRBJ2-3; no reliable D call. This CDR3 contains 13 residues. The germline CDR1 and CDR2 sequences are SGDLS and YYNGEE. Trimming pared 2 bases from V and 6 bases from J, leaving 10 bases between. The chain's CDR3 is CASSVYSVDTQYF. The CDR3 bases are TGTGCCAGCAGCGTCTACTCGGTGGATACGCAGTATTTT.

In this sample, this clonotype turned up many times. The chain couples TRBV28 to TRBJ2-7; perhaps D is TRBD1 or TRBD2 (5 bases each). The CDR3 totals 13 residues. From germline, CDR1 is MDHEN and CDR2 SYDVKM. V gave up 6 bases and J gave up 0 bases, with 9 bases separating them. The CDR3 DNA reads as TGTGCCAGCAGGGGGACGGCCTCCTACGAGCAGTACTTC. Its protein product is CASRGTASYEQYF.